This T cell receptor beta chain was found in a study of T cells in Graves' hyperthyroidism and ophthalmopathy. Blood from later-ophthalmopathy patients was taken at first hyperthyroidism diagnosis. From less than 13 ml of fresh peripheral blood, PBMCs were isolated. Worth noting for this clonotype: Its antigen is undetermined.

The V end was cut by 0 bases, the J end by 10 bases, with 13 bases between. The CDR3 spans 14 residues. The germline CDR1 and CDR2 sequences are GTSNPN and SVGIG (reference sequence). Authors of the study amplified TCR beta CDR3 regions from RNA transcripts. Primed by the HTBI set, a first-round RT-PCR was run on the TCR CDR3. TCRdb fed the multiplex PCR reads into MiXCR, producing one record per CDR3 protein. The sample gives roughly 250,000 distinct CDR3 sequences, approximately 14% of which show up once; roughly 15% is in the top ten. Study conclusions and caveats: Median prediction lead before ophthalmopathy onset was 5 to 7 months with the model. Separating ophthalmopathy from stable hyperthyroidism was achieved by a 13 V-J model.

The V call is TRBV30, the J call TRBJ1-6, with no clear D. The origin of this receptor is a woman between 35 and 50 years old with Graves' hyperthyroidism that later progressed to Graves' ophthalmopathy. Sequencing input: blood. The DNA for the CDR3 is TGTGCCTGGAGTGTAGTTGGGGTTATCTCACCCCTCCACTTT. Its translation is CAWSVVGVISPLHF.